The 8 T cell receptor beta chains listed next were all sequenced from one sample in a study of blood T cell repertoires in COVID-19. Sequencing was performed with immunoSEQ multiplex PCR; in TCRdb, only in-frame clones are kept and a portion is missing. The sample holds around 420,000 clones, 88% seen once. The specimen was PBMCs or T cells enriched from blood (not recorded which). The source is a woman between 40 and 55 years old with acute COVID-19.

The chain recombines TRBV28 with TRBJ1-1, with TRBD1 as a possible D gene (5 bases). Deletions cut 3 bases from V and 0 bases from J, with 11 bases between. Germline V gene lookup returns CDR1 MDHEN and CDR2 SYDVKM. The CDR3 is made up of 15 amino acids. This CDR3 reads CASSLTVRMNTEAFF. The CDR3 bases are TGTGCCAGCAGTTTGACAGTACGGATGAACACTGAAGCTTTCTTT.

The DNA for the CDR3 is TGTGCCAGCAGTGAAGGTCAGGGAGGTGGGAATCAGCCCCAGCATTTT. Protein: CASSEGQGGGNQPQHF. V gene TRBV6-1 combines with J gene TRBJ1-5, with D maybe TRBD1 (5 bases). Per the germline V gene, CDR1 is MNHNS and CDR2 is SASEGT. This CDR3 spans 16 amino acids. Trimming took off 1 base at V and 4 bases at J, with 14 bases between the two ends.

The sample holds a few counts of this clone. This chain connects TRBV7-9 to TRBJ1-2; D not certain. The CDR3 totals 15 residues. The ends were cut back, 1 base at V and 0 bases at J, with 9 bases in the middle. The germline CDR1 and CDR2 sequences are SEHNR and FQNEAQ (reference sequence). CDR3 residues: CASSLGLDSNYGYTF. CDR3 DNA: TGTGCCAGCAGCTTAGGACTAGATTCTAACTATGGCTACACCTTC. The whole variable domain, filled in from reference TRBV7-9 and TRBJ1-2, reads DTGVSQNPRHKITKRGQNVTFRCDPISEHNRLYWYRQTLGQGPEFLTYFQNEAQLEKSRLLSDRFSAERPKGSFSTLEIQRTEQGDSAMYLCASSLGLDSNYGYTFGSGTRLTVV.

The chain recombines TRBV24-1 with TRBJ1-4; D is unclear. Trimming stripped 9 bases from V and 11 bases from J, with 6 bases between. Per the germline V gene, CDR1 is KGHDR and CDR2 is SFDVKD. CDR3 length equals 9 residues. The CDR3 DNA is TGTGCCACCGTTCGGAAACTGTTTTTT. Its translation is CATVRKLFF.

This chain links TRBV5-5 with TRBJ2-7; D is undetermined. The germline V gene encodes CDR1 SGHKS and CDR2 YYEKEE (reference sequence). The CDR3 totals 12 residues. The germline V and J ends were trimmed by 2 bases and 4 bases, with 7 bases remaining between them. The CDR3 sequence is CASSFSVYEQYF. CDR3 DNA: TGTGCCAGCAGCTTTTCCGTATACGAGCAGTACTTC.

The genes are TRBV19 and TRBJ1-2; D may be TRBD1 (5 bases). The CDR3 runs to 13 residues. V shed 2 bases and J shed 4 bases, with 8 bases lying between them. Per germline, CDR1 LNHDA and CDR2 SQIVND (reference sequence). The CDR3 sequence: CASSISGAYGYTF. The CDR3 DNA sequence: TGTGCCAGTAGTATATCTGGGGCCTATGGCTACACCTTC.

The chain is built from TRBV9 and TRBJ2-2, with 10 bases identical to TRBD2. CDR3 length: 16 residues. V lost 1 base, J lost 7 bases, and 7 bases stayed unmatched. Germline assignment: CDR1 SGDLS and CDR2 YYNGEE. The CDR3 is CASSVSGGANGGELFF. CDR3 nucleotide sequence: TGTGCCAGCAGCGTAAGCGGGGGGGCCAATGGCGGGGAGCTGTTTTTT. The whole variable domain, filled in from reference TRBV9 and TRBJ2-2, reads DSGVTQTPKHLITATGQRVTLRCSPRSGDLSVYWYQQSLDQGLQFLIQYYNGEERAKGNILERFSAQQFPDLHSELNLSSLELGDSALYFCASSVSGGANGGELFFGEGSRLTVL.

The genes are TRBV6-6 and TRBJ1-2; D is uncertain. Germline V gene sequence: CDR1 MNHNY, CDR2 SVGAGI (reference sequence). There are 14 residues in the CDR3. The V gene lost 6 bases and the J gene lost 0 bases, with 11 bases spanning the gap. CDR3 bases: TGTGCCAGCAGGGAGACCGCTTCTAACTATGGCTACACCTTC. This sequence encodes CASRETASNYGYTF.